This T cell receptor (beta chain) was sequenced for a study of T cell repertoires in cytomegalovirus infection. Using its own MiXCR run on the reads, TCRdb lists one record per CDR3 protein. The table records around 200,000 distinct CDR3 sequences, approximately 18% of them present only once. Details on this clonotype: One junction end does not reproduce the germline sequence, and a read error may be involved.

Germline V gene data show CDR1 as SGHTA and CDR2 as FQGTGA. The CDR3 is 16 residues long. This TCR was recovered from a human donor in good health (CMV status not recorded). Some clones in this sample may be carry-over from other donors' samples. Material for sequencing was CD8+ T cells from PBMCs. V gene TRBV7-3 combines with J gene TRBJ2-7, with 8 bases fitting TRBD1. For the CDR3, the DNA is TGTACCAGCAGCTTAATGAGACAGGGGCGATCCTACGAGCAGTACTTC. Translating gives CTSSLMRQGRSYEQYF.